This T cell receptor beta chain was found in a study of radiation and T cells in renal cell carcinoma. The data were produced by immunoSEQ multiplex PCR, yet TCRdb's version contains in-frame clones alone and is incomplete. The table records about 95,000 clones, approximately 86% of them present only once. Time point meaning: baseline pretreatment blood. Regarding treatment: 15 Gy SBRT to primary tumor, nephrectomy 4 weeks later. Serial blood draws occurred at baseline and 2 and 4 weeks post-SBRT. Losses at the gene ends were 4 bases for V and 7 bases for J; bases not matched to a gene: 10. This CDR3 region has 17 residues. CDR1 and CDR2 from the germline V gene are SGHRS and YFSETQ.

Sequencing was performed on blood, taken from a patient whose treatment included radiotherapy and nephrectomy. This sequence joins TRBV5-1 and TRBJ2-3; 15 positions agree with TRBD2. This receptor was taken from a man aged 50 to 60 with renal cell carcinoma. The CDR3 loop is CASSHGTSGGTPHTQYF. DNA of the CDR3: TGCGCCAGCAGCCACGGGACTAGCGGGGGGACTCCCCATACGCAGTATTTT.